One and the same sample provided the 17 T cell receptor beta chains below, sequenced in a study of spatial heterogeneity in lung cancer. No antigen has been assigned to these receptors. Time point reported: sample taken at primary tumor resection. TCRdb called the 5' RACE reads again in MiXCR, with one record for every CDR3 protein. The sample holds about 3,000 distinct CDR3 sequences; roughly 15% are singletons and the top ten take 6.5% to 9%. General observations from the study: In tumors, expanded intratumoral alpha and beta TCR counts tracked mutation counts.

This specimen was lung tumor tissue, taken at surgery. The receptors shown here come from a male donor with early-stage non-small cell lung cancer.

Judged by abundance, this clonotype is medium-sized. The chain combines TRBV28 with TRBJ2-7; TRBD1 might be the D (5 bases). V was trimmed by 5 bases and J by 4 bases, leaving 18 bases between them. Germline V gene sequence: CDR1 MDHEN, CDR2 SYDVKM. The length of the CDR3 is 15 residues. The CDR3 DNA follows: TGTGCCAGCAGTCAATCTGCAGGGTTCCTGTACGAGCAGTACTTC. Its protein product is CASSQSAGFLYEQYF. Complete variable domain (other parts from reference TRBV28 and TRBJ2-7): DVKVTQSSRYLVKRTGEKVFLECVQDMDHENMFWYRQDPGLGLRLIYFSYDVKMKEKGDIPEGYSVSREKKERFSLILESASTNQTSMYLCASSQSAGFLYEQYFGPGTRLTVT.

This clonotype is judged medium-sized. The chain is built from TRBV5-4 and TRBJ1-2; TRBD1 aligns across 8 bases. After removal of 6 bases from V and 1 base from J, the junction contained 11 bases not matched to a gene. CDR1 and CDR2 (germline): SGHNT, YYREEE (reference sequence). This CDR3 spans 16 amino acids. The CDR3 DNA sequence: TGTGCCAGCACAAGACAGGGGTCCGGAGTTAACTATGGCTACACCTTC. This codes for CASTRQGSGVNYGYTF.

Judged by abundance, this clonotype is medium-sized. The chain is built from TRBV20-1 and TRBJ2-7; 11 bases match TRBD2. V dropped 3 bases and J dropped 2; count of bases not matched to a gene: 6. Germline values: CDR1 DFQATT, CDR2 SNEGSKA (reference sequence). The CDR3 consists of 15 residues. For the CDR3, the DNA is TGCAGTGCTAGGAAGACTAGCGGGACCCCCTACGAGCAGTACTTC. Its translation is CSARKTSGTPYEQYF.

This clonotype has more than one count but fewer than ten. The V and J genes are TRBV6-1 and TRBJ2-7; 9 bases align to TRBD1. Looked up from germline, CDR1 is MNHNS and CDR2 is SASEGT. This CDR3 spans 15 amino acids. V trimming: 6 bases; J trimming: 6 bases; junction bases outside the gene matches: 12. The CDR3 nucleotides read TGTGCCAGCAGCCCCCCCCGGACAGGGGTGCCCGAGCAGTACTTC. This codes for CASSPPRTGVPEQYF.

The chain couples TRBV5-4 to TRBJ2-2; D is perhaps TRBD1 (5 bases). The CDR3 consists of 15 residues. Per the germline V gene, CDR1 is SGHNT and CDR2 is YYREEE (reference sequence). V lost 0 bases, J lost 3 bases, and 9 bases lay in between. Here the CDR3 reads CASSLGGSYTGELFF. For the CDR3, the DNA is TGTGCCAGCAGCTTGGGGGGCTCGTACACCGGGGAGCTGTTTTTT.

J is TRBJ1-5 and V is TRBV10-1; unclear D gene. The germline gives CDR1 WNHNN, CDR2 SYGVQD (reference sequence). Trimming cost V 4 bases and J 3 bases, with 7 bases left between them. The CDR3 is made up of 13 amino acids. CDR3 nucleotide sequence: TGCGCCAGCAGTGTAAGGGACAATCAGCCCCAGCATTTT. It translates to CASSVRDNQPQHF.

V is TRBV15 and J is TRBJ2-5, with 10 bases lining up with TRBD2. The CDR3 spans 17 residues. V lost 1 base, J lost 5 bases, and 10 bases stayed unmatched. Germline V gene sequence: CDR1 LNHNV, CDR2 YYDKDF (reference sequence). In DNA form, the CDR3 reads TGTGCCACCAGCAGAGTTATAGGGACTAGCGCCGGGGAGACCCAGTACTTC. Translating it yields CATSRVIGTSAGETQYF.

CDR3 nucleotides: TGTGCCAGCAGCCCGGGACTAGCGACCCACGAGCAGTACTTC. It specifies CASSPGLATHEQYF. This rearrangement joins TRBV7-2 to TRBJ2-7, with 10 nucleotides matching TRBD2. V trimming: 5 bases; J trimming: 5 bases; junction bases outside the gene matches: 6. Germline lookup yields CDR1 SGHTA and CDR2 FQGNSA. The CDR3 is 14 amino acids.

By share, this clonotype ranks as medium-sized (0.01 to 0.1%). The chain employs TRBV28 and TRBJ2-5; 7 nucleotides agree with TRBD2. V gave up 8 bases and J gave up 0 bases; unmatched junction bases: 12. CDR3 length equals 16 residues. Looked up from germline, CDR1 is MDHEN and CDR2 is SYDVKM. DNA of the CDR3: TGTGCCAGCCTAGCGGCTAATGAGCTGTACCAAGAGACCCAGTACTTC. It is translated as CASLAANELYQETQYF.

This clonotype occurred a few times. The chain recombines TRBV6-2 or TRBV6-3 with TRBJ1-2; D uncertain. The V gene's germline CDR1 is MNHEY and CDR2 SVGEGT. This CDR3 spans 15 amino acids. V lost 2 bases to trimming and J lost 6 bases, with 16 bases between them. The CDR3 reads CASSYVDLDRNGYTF. The CDR3 nucleotides are TGTGCCAGCAGTTACGTGGACCTAGACCGAAATGGCTACACCTTC.

The J gene is TRBJ2-1, the V gene TRBV5-4, with D tentatively TRBD1 or TRBD2 (6 bases each). CDR1 and CDR2 (germline): SGHNT, YYREEE (reference sequence). The V and J ends lost 0 bases and 9 bases respectively, with 10 bases between them. The CDR3 extends over 13 amino acids. Here the CDR3 reads CASSLAQGGEQFF. DNA of the CDR3: TGTGCCAGCAGCTTGGCACAGGGAGGTGAGCAGTTCTTC.

The CDR3 DNA is TGTGCCAGCACCCGAGGGGTCCACGAGTTGGGAAACACCATATATTTT. Translation gives CASTRGVHELGNTIYF. The chain uses TRBV12-3 or TRBV12-4 and TRBJ1-3; weak D call: TRBD1 (5 bases). V lost 7 bases and J lost 4, with 20 bases in between. The CDR3 runs 16 residues.

V and J are TRBV4-1 and TRBJ2-1, with TRBD1 identical over 10 bases. From germline, CDR1 is MGHRA and CDR2 YSYEKL. The CDR3 contains 16 residues. V was pared by 1 base and J by 4 bases, with 4 bases of the junction left unmatched. The DNA for the CDR3 is TGCGCCAGCAGCCAAGGGACAGGGGGTTCTTACAATGAGCAGTTCTTC. It yields the protein CASSQGTGGSYNEQFF.

By share of the sample, this clonotype is medium-sized. This rearrangement joins TRBV3-1 to TRBJ1-1; maybe TRBD1 (5 bases). Germline lookup yields CDR1 LGHDT and CDR2 YNNKEL (reference sequence). The CDR3 contains 14 residues. V lost 3 bases and J 9 bases, leaving 17 bases between the germline ends. CDR3 amino acids: CASSQRDRPLKAFF. As DNA, the CDR3 is TGTGCCAGCAGCCAGCGGGACCGACCACTGAAAGCTTTCTTT. Variable domain in full (rest from reference TRBV3-1 and TRBJ1-1): DTAVSQTPKYLVTQMGNDKSIKCEQNLGHDTMYWYKQDSKKFLKIMFSYNNKELIINETVPNRFSPKSPDKAHLNLHINSLELGDSAVYFCASSQRDRPLKAFFGQGTRLTVV.

This clonotype was counted only a few times. This chain's CDR3 is CASSESGLQETQYF. CDR3 nucleotide sequence: TGTGCCAGCAGTGAGTCAGGTCTCCAAGAGACCCAGTACTTC. The J gene is TRBJ2-5, the V gene TRBV6-1; D gene unclear. CDR1 is MNHNS and CDR2 is SASEGT in the germline V gene. V lost 3 bases to trimming and J lost 1 base, with 9 bases between them. The length of the CDR3 is 14 residues.

By share, this clonotype ranks as medium-sized. V usage is TRBV5-6 and J usage is TRBJ2-1, with 11 bases lining up with TRBD2. This CDR3 has 14 residues. In germline, CDR1 is SGHDT, CDR2 YYEEEE. The J segment lost 7 bases and the V segment lost 2 bases, leaving 2 bases of the junction unmatched. The CDR3 nucleotides are TGTGCCAGCAGCTTTAGCGGGAGGGATAATGAGCAGTTCTTC. It specifies CASSFSGRDNEQFF.

The CDR3 sequence is CASSVSGRGDEQYF. The CDR3 DNA reads TGTGCCAGCAGCGTTAGCGGGAGAGGAGACGAGCAGTACTTC. The chain links TRBV9 to TRBJ2-7, with 9 bases identical to TRBD2. Trimming removed 2 bases from V and 5 bases from J; junction bases left unmatched: 5. Germline loops: CDR1 SGDLS, CDR2 YYNGEE. The CDR3 runs 14 residues.